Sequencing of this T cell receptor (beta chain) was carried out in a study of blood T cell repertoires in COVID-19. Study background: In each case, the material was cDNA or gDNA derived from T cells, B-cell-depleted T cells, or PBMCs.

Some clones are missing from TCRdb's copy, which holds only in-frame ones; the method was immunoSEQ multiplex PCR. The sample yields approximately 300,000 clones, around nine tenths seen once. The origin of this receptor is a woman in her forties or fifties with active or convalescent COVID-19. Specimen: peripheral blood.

The CDR3 DNA reads as TGTGCCAGCAGCCCGGGGACAGTTAGCAATCAGCCCCAGCATTTT. Its translation is CASSPGTVSNQPQHF. The gene calls are TRBV3-1 (or the pseudogene TRBV3-2) and TRBJ1-5, with TRBD1 matching over 7 bases. From germline, CDR1 is LGHDT and CDR2 YNNKEL (reference sequence). V lost 4 bases to trimming and J lost 0 bases; unmatched junction nucleotides: 3. The CDR3 length is 15 residues.